The 6 T cell receptor beta chains below all came from one sample that was sequenced in a study of OX40 agonist ivuxolimab in advanced cancers. Only in-frame clones appear in the TCRdb table, and some are missing; sequencing was by immunoSEQ multiplex PCR. The profile shows tens of thousands of clones, approximately 92% of them singletons. The input for sequencing was CD4+ or CD8+ T cells sorted from blood, taken in a trial of the OX40 agonist ivuxolimab. The receptors were gathered from an adult with an advanced solid tumor such as melanoma, head and neck, liver or kidney cancer.

The chain is built from TRBV7-2 and TRBJ2-5; 14 bases are shared with TRBD2. V shed 9 bases and J 4 bases; nucleotides not matched to a gene: 16. The length of the CDR3 is 18 residues. Per the germline V gene, CDR1 is SGHTA and CDR2 is FQGNSA. The CDR3 coding sequence is TGTGCCAGTCACACTGGGACTAGCGGGAGTTTGGTGGGAGAGACCCAGTACTTC. Translating gives CASHTGTSGSLVGETQYF.

In this sample, this clone turned up a few times. The V and J genes are TRBV2 and TRBJ1-4; 8 bases are shared with TRBD1. The CDR3 is made up of 14 amino acids. Germline V lookup: CDR1 SNHLY, CDR2 FYNNEI. Unmatched junction bases numbered 4, after V lost 5 bases and J lost 5 bases. CDR3 in amino acids: CASSIHRGNEKLFF. Here the CDR3 DNA reads TGTGCCAGCAGTATCCACAGGGGGAATGAAAAACTGTTTTTT.

The gene calls are TRBV15 and TRBJ1-1, with 10 bases aligning to TRBD1. CDR1 is LNHNV, CDR2 YYDKDF, per germline (reference sequence). There are 13 residues in the CDR3. The trim removed 3 bases at V and 5 bases at J, leaving 0 bases unmatched. CDR3 sequence reads: CATSRDRGTEAFF. In DNA form, the CDR3 reads TGTGCCACCAGCAGGGACAGGGGGACTGAAGCTTTCTTT.

The rearrangement joins TRBV4-1 to TRBJ2-7, with D uncertain. CDR3 size: 14 residues. Trimming stripped 1 base from V and 3 bases from J, with 10 bases between. CDR1 is MGHRA and CDR2 is YSYEKL in the germline V gene. The CDR3 DNA sequence: TGCGCCAGCAGCCAAGCCCAAATCGGCTACGAGCAGTACTTC. The encoded protein is CASSQAQIGYEQYF.

This clone has a single count. The J gene is TRBJ2-1, the V gene TRBV4-3; no clear D. Germline values: CDR1 LGHNA, CDR2 YSLEER. The length of the CDR3 is 14 residues. The V and J ends lost 3 bases and 7 bases respectively, with 13 bases between them. The DNA of the CDR3 is TGCGCCAGCAGCCAGGGTCTGCTGGTGAATGAGCAGTTCTTC. Amino acids: CASSQGLLVNEQFF.

The gene calls are TRBV6-1 and TRBJ1-5; no definite D call. The V gene's germline CDR1 is MNHNS and CDR2 SASEGT. Trimming removed 5 bases at V and 4 bases at J, with 9 bases between. There are 13 residues in the CDR3. The CDR3 sequence: CASSKQLNQPQHF. The DNA of the CDR3 is TGTGCCAGCAGTAAACAGCTAAATCAGCCCCAGCATTTT.